The next 14 T cell receptor beta chains were all read from a single sample in a study of T cells in Graves' hyperthyroidism and ophthalmopathy. It was RNA transcripts that yielded the amplified TCR beta CDR3 regions. The HTBI primer set served for first-round RT-PCR of the TCR CDR3. TCRdb reprocessed the multiplex PCR reads via MiXCR and lists one record per CDR3 protein. The data show 150,000 to 200,000 distinct CDR3 sequences, about 9.4% seen once. The sequenced sample consisted of blood. The receptors stem from a young woman with Graves' hyperthyroidism that later progressed to Graves' ophthalmopathy.

The chain combines TRBV6-1 with TRBJ2-1; D gene ambiguous. Per the germline V gene, CDR1 is MNHNS and CDR2 is SASEGT. With 5 bases removed from V and 10 bases from J, the gap between germline ends came to 3 bases. This CDR3 is 9 amino acids long. The DNA of the CDR3 is TGTGCCAGCAGTCCGGAGCAGTTCTTC. The encoded protein is CASSPEQFF.

This clonotype was seen more than once but under ten times. The gene calls are TRBV6-9 and TRBJ1-2; D unresolved. CDR1 is MNHGY, CDR2 SVAAGI, per germline. This CDR3 is built from 15 residues. Trimming shortened V by 3 bases and J by 3 bases, and 14 bases separated the two germline ends. This CDR3 reads CASSYDQGSHYGYTF. CDR3 coding DNA: TGTGCCAGCAGTTACGACCAAGGCAGTCACTATGGCTACACCTTC.

Worth noting for this clonotype: Since a much larger clone is just one base distant, this may be a read error. This chain connects TRBV14 to TRBJ2-3; D is unresolved. This CDR3 comprises 13 residues. Trimming cost V 4 bases and J 8 bases, with 13 bases left between them. The germline CDR1 and CDR2 sequences are SGHDN and FVKESK. The CDR3 DNA reads TGTGCCAGCAGCCGATTAGGGTTTGGTACGCAGTATTTT. It encodes CASSRLGFGTQYF.

This clonotype has at least ten counts. The chain couples TRBV5-1 to TRBJ1-1; no firm D call. V was clipped by 1 base and J by 4 bases, with 26 bases between them. CDR1 is SGHRS and CDR2 is YFSETQ in the germline V gene. CDR3 size: 19 residues. The CDR3 protein is CASSLMGRGGVVGSTEAFF. The CDR3 nucleotides are TGCGCCAGCAGCTTGATGGGTCGGGGTGGTGTCGTTGGCAGCACTGAAGCTTTCTTT.

As regards this clonotype: No conserved phenylalanine or tryptophan is present at the end of the CDR3, so a read error is the likely explanation. J is TRBJ2-1 and V is TRBV4-1; D possibly corresponds to TRBD2 (6 bases). Germline assignment: CDR1 MGHRA and CDR2 YSYEKL. Trimming shortened V by 1 base and J by 4 bases, and 11 bases separated the two germline ends. This CDR3 spans 15 amino acids. The CDR3 sequence is CASSQGAGVYNEQFL. CDR3 nucleotides: TGCGCCAGCAGCCAAGGAGCGGGCGTGTACAATGAGCAGTTCCTC.

On this clonotype: At one end, the junction sequence differs from germline, possibly due to a read error. The V gene is TRBV27, the J gene TRBJ1-3, with D possibly matching TRBD1 (5 bases). CDR1 is MNHEY and CDR2 is SMNVEV in the germline V gene (reference sequence). This CDR3 is built from 14 residues. The CDR3 bases are TGTGCCAGCAGTGCAGGGTTTTCAGGAAACACCATACATTTT. Encoded protein: CASSAGFSGNTIHF.

This clonotype was detected ten times or more. V gene TRBV29-1 combines with J gene TRBJ2-1, with 10 bases aligning to TRBD2. V gave up 4 bases and J gave up 4 bases; unmatched junction bases: 4. Per the germline V gene, CDR1 is SQVTM and CDR2 is ANQGSEA. The CDR3 is 14 amino acids. The CDR3 loop is CSVGSGGPYNEQFF. The CDR3 nucleotides are TGCAGCGTTGGTAGCGGGGGGCCTTACAATGAGCAGTTCTTC.

This clonotype showed up many times. The chain joins TRBV6-1 to TRBJ2-5; TRBD2 matches 7 bases. The CDR3 is 17 amino acids. The germline V gene has CDR1 MNHNS and CDR2 SASEGT. Germline trimming cut 5 bases from V and 2 bases from J; bases unmatched to any gene: 14. The CDR3 here is CASSYPPSGDLQETQYF. CDR3 bases: TGTGCCAGCAGTTATCCCCCCAGCGGGGACTTACAAGAGACCCAGTACTTC.

This clonotype was counted ten times or more. The chain employs TRBV29-1 and TRBJ2-7; D gene ambiguous. This CDR3 has 13 residues. Trimming cost V 3 bases and J 5 bases, with 14 bases left between them. Germline V gene data show CDR1 as SQVTM and CDR2 as ANQGSEA. CDR3 loop: CSVDDWGQDEQYF. Here the CDR3 DNA reads TGCAGCGTTGACGACTGGGGTCAGGACGAGCAGTACTTC.

This clonotype was detected ten times or more. The CDR3 spells CASSLDGQGAFTEAFF. The CDR3 DNA follows: TGCGCCAGCAGCTTGGATGGACAGGGGGCTTTCACTGAAGCTTTCTTT. The gene calls are TRBV5-1 and TRBJ1-1, with 11 bases aligning to TRBD1. CDR1 SGHRS and CDR2 YFSETQ come from the germline V gene. With V trimmed by 0 bases and J by 4 bases, 5 bases remained unmatched. This CDR3 is built from 16 residues.

This clonotype has ten or more counts. The chain recombines TRBV9 with TRBJ2-1; 7 bases match TRBD2. The ends lost 7 bases at V and 3 bases at J; junction bases unmatched: 7. CDR3 length equals 14 residues. Germline V gene lookup returns CDR1 SGDLS and CDR2 YYNGEE. CDR3 in DNA: TGTGCCAGCGTAGGACTAGGGGACTACAATGAGCAGTTCTTC. Translating gives CASVGLGDYNEQFF.

This clonotype was seen ten or more times. V and J are TRBV3-1 and TRBJ1-3; a weak D match, TRBD1 (6 bases). V was cut by 1 base and J by 1 base, with 11 bases left in between. Per the germline V gene, CDR1 is LGHDT and CDR2 is YNNKEL (reference sequence). The CDR3 sequence is 16 residues long. The chain's CDR3 is CASSQGTGISGNTIYF. Written as DNA, the CDR3 is TGTGCCAGCAGCCAAGGAACAGGGATATCTGGAAACACCATATATTTT.

This clonotype was seen repeatedly, ten times or more. This chain links TRBV6-1 with TRBJ2-7; D is uncertain. Germline V lookup: CDR1 MNHNS, CDR2 SASEGT. CDR3 size: 13 residues. Between the trimmed V and J ends, which lost 0 bases and 2 bases, there was a span of 5 bases. The DNA of the CDR3 is TGTGCCAGCAGTGAAGCTTGGACCTACGAGCAGTACTTC. It encodes CASSEAWTYEQYF.

This clonotype was observed at least ten times. J is TRBJ1-2 and V is TRBV28; unclear D gene. V lost 2 bases to trimming and J lost 3 bases, with 4 bases between them. CDR3 length: 12 residues. Germline assignment: CDR1 MDHEN and CDR2 SYDVKM. The CDR3, as DNA: TGTGCCAGCAGTTTAGGGGACTATGGCTACACCTTC. It is translated as CASSLGDYGYTF.